Listed below are T cell receptor beta chains from one sample, sequenced in a study of T cell responses to AZD1222 COVID-19 vaccine. Using immunoSEQ multiplex PCR, the repertoire was profiled, and TCRdb retains in-frame clones only, with some absent. The profile shows 65,000 to 90,000 clones, roughly 87% of them singletons. The sample was peripheral blood, taken 28 days after the second AZD1222 dose. The receptors here all came from an adult who received the AZD1222 COVID-19 vaccine. Each CDR3 is given with its conserved first and last residue. The order of the fields is V gene, CDR3 protein.

v_call: TRBV15
cdr3_aa: CATSRDARMNTEAFF

v_call: TRBV19
cdr3_aa: CASSHTGEANYGYTF

v_call: TRBV3-1/TRBV3-2
cdr3_aa: CASSQVPNTEAFF

v_call: TRBV5-1
cdr3_aa: CASSSQGGFATEAFF

v_call: TRBV5-4
cdr3_aa: CASSLFPGAGETQYF

v_call: TRBV13
cdr3_aa: CASSPWTNTGELFF

v_call: TRBV11-2
cdr3_aa: CASNLIAGGVGGTQYF

v_call: TRBV11-3
cdr3_aa: CASRSGPGTEAFF

v_call: TRBV29-1
cdr3_aa: CSVEWGGETQYF

v_call: TRBV7-2
cdr3_aa: CASSLKGRLSGANVLTF